One and the same sample provided the 13 T cell receptor beta chains below, sequenced in a study of T cells after yellow fever vaccination. Each CDR3 protein gets one entry after TCRdb re-called the 5' RACE reads with MiXCR. The data contain more than 350,000 distinct CDR3 sequences, roughly 12% of them singletons. The source material was PBMCs, sampled on the day of the first yellow fever vaccination. Receptors originate from a man aged 18-30 years who received the YFV17D yellow fever vaccine.

V usage is TRBV6-1 and J usage is TRBJ1-4, with D uncertain. V was cut by 2 bases and J by 4 bases, with 11 bases left in between. The CDR3 has 15 amino acids. The germline V gene encodes CDR1 MNHNS and CDR2 SASEGT. The chain's CDR3 is CASSELWAFNEKLFF. CDR3 bases: TGTGCCAGCAGTGAACTTTGGGCTTTTAATGAAAAACTGTTTTTT.

CDR3 residues: CASSHLRRGEGGYTF. CDR3 sequence (DNA): TGTGCCAGCAGCCACCTGCGTCGGGGCGAGGGAGGCTACACCTTC. This rearrangement joins TRBV27 to TRBJ1-2, with D possibly matching TRBD1 (5 bases). Germline-derived CDR1 and CDR2 are MNHEY and SMNVEV (reference sequence). Trimming pared 6 bases from V and 8 bases from J, leaving 22 bases between. The CDR3 runs 15 residues.

The gene calls are TRBV4-1 and TRBJ1-6; possibly TRBD1 for D (5 bases). CDR1 MGHRA and CDR2 YSYEKL come from the germline V gene. V lost 0 bases, J lost 10 bases, and 16 bases lay in between. This CDR3 is built from 16 residues. The CDR3 sequence: CASSQDGASVGSPLHF. DNA for the CDR3: TGCGCCAGCAGCCAAGATGGGGCCTCAGTTGGGTCACCCCTCCACTTT.

This clonotype was counted many times. The chain uses TRBV11-2 and TRBJ2-7, with D possibly matching TRBD1 (5 bases). The CDR3 extends over 13 amino acids. CDR1 SGHAT and CDR2 FQNNGV come from the germline V gene. The germline V and J ends were trimmed by 1 base and 5 bases, with 9 bases remaining between them. The CDR3 region has the DNA TGTGCCAGCAGCTTAGGCAGGGAAAACGAGCAGTACGTC. Translation: CASSLGRENEQYV.

The chain combines TRBV24-1 with TRBJ2-3; TRBD1 aligns across 10 bases. The CDR3 consists of 16 residues. Trimming cost V 4 bases and J 2 bases; bases outside gene matches: 5. The germline V gene has CDR1 KGHDR and CDR2 SFDVKD. The CDR3 nucleotides are TGTGCCACCAGTGACACCGGGACAGGGGACACAGATACGCAGTATTTT. Protein sequence: CATSDTGTGDTDTQYF.

Ten or more counts support this clonotype. The J gene is TRBJ2-1, the V gene TRBV3-1; D tentatively fits TRBD1 or TRBD2 (6 bases each). V was clipped by 3 bases and J by 2 bases, with 8 bases between them. Germline V CDR1 and CDR2: LGHDT, YNNKEL (reference sequence). This CDR3 spans 14 amino acids. CDR3 nucleotide sequence: TGTGCCAGCAGCCAGGAGGGGGCCTACAATGAGCAGTTCTTC. Translation: CASSQEGAYNEQFF.

The V and J genes are TRBV20-1 and TRBJ2-7; D is perhaps TRBD1 or TRBD2 (5 bases each). The germline V gene has CDR1 DFQATT and CDR2 SNEGSKA (reference sequence). There are 14 residues in the CDR3. V lost 5 bases and J 3 bases, leaving 17 bases between the germline ends. CDR3 in DNA: TGCAGTGCTCCGCCCGAGGGGATGAGCTACGAGCAGTACTTC. Translating gives CSAPPEGMSYEQYF.

V is TRBV5-1 and J is TRBJ2-1; D unresolved. Trimming took 0 bases from V and 1 from J, leaving 14 bases between them. Germline CDR1 reads SGHRS; CDR2 reads YFSETQ. CDR3 length: 17 residues. CDR3 protein: CASSLVAVSRSYNEQFF. CDR3 nucleotides: TGCGCCAGCAGCTTGGTGGCTGTGAGTAGGTCCTACAATGAGCAGTTCTTC.

V and J are TRBV12-3 or TRBV12-4 and TRBJ2-5; 9 nucleotides line up with TRBD2. Trimming cost V 3 bases and J 6 bases; bases outside gene matches: 14. The CDR3 sequence is 17 residues long. The CDR3 sequence: CASSFHSGTSKGKTQYF. DNA for the CDR3: TGTGCCAGCAGTTTCCACTCCGGGACTAGCAAGGGCAAGACCCAGTACTTC.

CDR3 nucleotide sequence: TGTGCCAGCAGTGGAGCGGGGGCCCAGAAGGATACGCAGTATTTT. It yields the protein CASSGAGAQKDTQYF. The chain links TRBV2 to TRBJ2-3; 8 nucleotides align to TRBD2. The V and J ends lost 4 bases and 6 bases, in that order; junction bases with no gene match: 9. Germline-derived CDR1 and CDR2 are SNHLY and FYNNEI. CDR3 size: 15 residues.

The chain joins TRBV5-4 to TRBJ1-6; the match to TRBD1 covers 7 bases. The CDR3 runs 15 residues. Trimming removed 7 bases from V and 9 bases from J; junction bases left unmatched: 13. CDR1 SGHNT and CDR2 YYREEE come from the germline V gene (reference sequence). Here the CDR3 reads CASSNPSDRLSPLHF. The CDR3 coding sequence is TGTGCCAGCTCTAATCCTTCGGACAGGCTTTCACCCCTCCACTTT.

This chain joins TRBV12-3 or TRBV12-4 and TRBJ1-1; D is perhaps TRBD1 (5 bases). V gave up 2 bases and J gave up 5 bases, with 18 bases separating them. The CDR3 runs 16 residues. CDR3 sequence: CASSLWGGNVKTEAFF. The DNA for the CDR3 is TGTGCCAGCAGTTTATGGGGGGGGAATGTCAAAACTGAAGCTTTCTTT.

This sequence joins TRBV10-3 and TRBJ2-7, with 8 nucleotides matching TRBD1. Germline V CDR1 and CDR2: ENHRY, SYGVKD. This CDR3 contains 14 residues. With 6 bases clipped from V and 1 base from J, the junction kept 5 bases outside the gene matches. The CDR3 region is CAIRDRGTSYEQYF. The CDR3 DNA follows: TGTGCCATCAGAGACAGGGGTACATCCTACGAGCAGTACTTC.